The rows below give T cell receptor beta chains drawn from one sample of a study of control samples from healthy donors and cancer patients. Here immunoSEQ multiplex PCR was the method, and the copy in TCRdb shows in-frame clones only, minus some. Among about 95,000 clones, around 90% were seen once, and the ten largest hold 13% to 15%. Material for sequencing was blood. These receptors were taken from a woman aged 65 to 85 in good health. Each CDR3 is given with its conserved first and last residue. Fields, in order: V gene, D gene, clone size, J gene, CDR3 protein, CDR3 DNA. The D gene is left open where the match is weak. Size is omitted from some rows. Given values are once, few, many or a class for expanded clones.

v_call: TRBV6-6
d_call: TRBD1
clone_size: -
j_call: TRBJ1-5
cdr3_aa: CASSPTGGSNQPQHF
cdr3_nt: TGTGCCAGCAGTCCTACAGGGGGCAGCAATCAGCCCCAGCATTTT

v_call: TRBV6-5
d_call: -
clone_size: -
j_call: TRBJ1-2
cdr3_aa: CASRISGTGGYTF
cdr3_nt: TGTGCCAGCAGGATTTCAGGCACAGGAGGCTACACCTTC

v_call: TRBV9
d_call: -
clone_size: -
j_call: TRBJ2-5
cdr3_aa: CASSAPLRGKEETQYF
cdr3_nt: TGTGCCAGCAGCGCCCCCCTTAGGGGGAAGGAGGAGACCCAGTACTTC

v_call: TRBV4-1
d_call: -
clone_size: once
j_call: TRBJ1-5
cdr3_aa: CASSQDDSDQPQHF
cdr3_nt: TGCGCCAGCAGCCAAGATGATAGCGACCAGCCCCAGCATTTT

v_call: TRBV2
d_call: -
clone_size: -
j_call: TRBJ1-5
cdr3_aa: CASSVRPSPPHSNQPQHF
cdr3_nt: TGTGCCAGCAGTGTGCGGCCCTCGCCCCCTCATAGCAATCAGCCCCAGCATTTT

v_call: TRBV28
d_call: TRBD1
clone_size: many
j_call: TRBJ2-7
cdr3_aa: CASSFSGQGYEQYF
cdr3_nt: TGTGCCAGCAGTTTTTCGGGACAGGGCTACGAGCAGTACTTC

v_call: TRBV11-2
d_call: -
clone_size: few
j_call: TRBJ2-1
cdr3_aa: CASSLVGRGRFYNEQFF
cdr3_nt: TGTGCCAGCAGCTTAGTTGGCAGGGGGAGGTTCTACAATGAGCAGTTCTTC

v_call: TRBV3-1/TRBV3-2
d_call: -
clone_size: -
j_call: TRBJ2-1
cdr3_aa: CASSQAASKPFF
cdr3_nt: TGTGCCAGCAGCCAAGCCGCCTCGAAACCGTTCTTC

v_call: TRBV5-6
d_call: -
clone_size: once
j_call: TRBJ1-6
cdr3_aa: CASKGSSSYNSPLHF
cdr3_nt: TGTGCCAGCAAAGGGTCCAGCTCCTATAATTCACCCCTCCACTTT

v_call: TRBV18
d_call: TRBD1
clone_size: -
j_call: TRBJ1-1
cdr3_aa: CASSPGQGNTEAFF
cdr3_nt: TGTGCCAGCTCACCTGGACAGGGGAACACTGAAGCTTTCTTT

v_call: TRBV7-2
d_call: TRBD1
clone_size: once
j_call: TRBJ2-3
cdr3_aa: CASSLDRGRDTQYF
cdr3_nt: TGTGCCAGCAGCCTGGACAGGGGCCGAGATACGCAGTATTTT

v_call: TRBV6-5
d_call: TRBD1
clone_size: -
j_call: TRBJ1-1
cdr3_aa: CASTTPPDRAAFF
cdr3_nt: TGTGCCAGCACTACCCCTCCGGACAGGGCAGCTTTCTTT

v_call: TRBV3-1/TRBV3-2
d_call: -
clone_size: -
j_call: TRBJ1-2
cdr3_aa: CASSQDGQYGYTF
cdr3_nt: TGTGCCAGCAGCCAAGATGGGCAATATGGCTACACCTTC

v_call: TRBV7-2
d_call: TRBD1
clone_size: -
j_call: TRBJ1-2
cdr3_aa: CASSSWQGGDGYTF
cdr3_nt: TGTGCCAGCAGCTCGTGGCAGGGGGGGGATGGCTACACCTTC

v_call: TRBV15
d_call: -
clone_size: -
j_call: TRBJ2-3
cdr3_aa: CATRISGTDTQYF
cdr3_nt: TGTGCCACACGAATCAGTGGAACAGATACGCAGTATTTT

v_call: TRBV7-2
d_call: -
clone_size: -
j_call: TRBJ1-2
cdr3_aa: CASSPETLQNYGYTF
cdr3_nt: TGTGCCAGCAGCCCAGAAACCCTACAGAACTATGGCTACACCTTC

v_call: TRBV5-1
d_call: TRBD1
clone_size: few
j_call: TRBJ1-3
cdr3_aa: CASTETGPSSGNTIYF
cdr3_nt: TGCGCCAGCACGGAGACAGGGCCGAGCTCTGGAAACACCATATATTTT

v_call: TRBV5-1
d_call: -
clone_size: -
j_call: TRBJ1-1
cdr3_aa: CASSSSGAGTEAFF
cdr3_nt: TGCGCCAGCAGCTCTTCGGGGGCAGGAACTGAAGCTTTCTTT

v_call: TRBV5-8
d_call: TRBD1
clone_size: once
j_call: TRBJ2-7
cdr3_aa: CASRPGQGYEQYF
cdr3_nt: TGTGCCAGCAGACCGGGACAGGGGTACGAGCAGTACTTC

v_call: TRBV6-5
d_call: TRBD1
clone_size: once
j_call: TRBJ1-3
cdr3_aa: CASSPDRSSGNTIYF
cdr3_nt: TGTGCCAGCAGCCCGGACAGGTCCTCTGGAAACACCATATATTTT

v_call: TRBV2
d_call: -
clone_size: -
j_call: TRBJ1-1
cdr3_aa: CASSEGIFEAFF
cdr3_nt: TGTGCCAGCAGTGAGGGGATTTTCGAAGCTTTCTTT

v_call: TRBV28
d_call: -
clone_size: few
j_call: TRBJ2-7
cdr3_aa: CASSPPRLVPYEQYF
cdr3_nt: TGTGCCAGCAGTCCGCCACGACTGGTACCCTACGAGCAGTACTTC

v_call: TRBV6-5
d_call: -
clone_size: -
j_call: TRBJ1-1
cdr3_aa: CASSKQENTEAFF
cdr3_nt: TGTGCCAGCAGTAAACAGGAGAACACTGAAGCTTTCTTT

v_call: TRBV14
d_call: TRBD2
clone_size: -
j_call: TRBJ2-1
cdr3_aa: CASSQERTSGINNEQFF
cdr3_nt: TGTGCCAGCAGCCAAGAGAGGACTAGCGGGATAAACAATGAGCAGTTCTTC

v_call: TRBV5-8
d_call: -
clone_size: once
j_call: TRBJ2-5
cdr3_aa: CASSSGLTQETQYF
cdr3_nt: TGTGCCAGCAGCTCAGGACTAACTCAAGAGACCCAGTACTTC